This TCR beta chain emerged from a study of technical replicates of blood from a few donors. This table comes from immunoSEQ multiplex PCR, and its TCRdb copy is limited to in-frame clones, with some not included. The sample contains 75,000 to 85,000 clones, 81% of which appear only once. This clone was counted between two and nine times. The germline gives CDR1 WSHSY, CDR2 SAAADI. V shed 10 bases and J shed 10 bases, with 17 bases lying between them. CDR3 length: 13 amino acids. V gene TRBV10-2 combines with J gene TRBJ1-6; a possible D gene is TRBD1 (5 bases). Sequences were obtained from PBMCs. The TCR originated in a human donor in good health. Some clones in this sample may be carry-over from other donors' samples. CDR3 loop: CATVPGLRSPLHF. CDR3 bases: TGCGCCACCGTACCAGGGCTAAGGTCACCCCTCCACTTT.